This passage covers 22 T cell receptor beta chains from one sample sequenced in a study of cytomegalovirus exposure and HLA in healthy donors. The PCR contained 60 Vbeta and 13 Jbeta primers. Data came from immunoSEQ multiplex PCR; TCRdb stores just in-frame clones and leaves some out. The table includes approximately 150,000 clones, about 72% detected once. The sample comprised PBMCs. These receptor sequences come from a man younger than 45 in good health and CMV-seropositive.

The chain links TRBV9 to TRBJ2-1, with a tentative D call TRBD2 (7 bases). V was clipped by 0 bases and J by 3 bases, with 10 bases between them. This CDR3 region has 15 residues. From germline, CDR1 is SGDLS and CDR2 YYNGEE. CDR3: CASSVVGGLYNEQFF. The CDR3 nucleotides read TGTGCCAGCAGCGTAGTGGGGGGGCTCTACAATGAGCAGTTCTTC.

This clone was found once. The rearrangement joins TRBV14 to TRBJ1-6; TRBD1 matches 8 bases. Germline V lookup: CDR1 SGHDN, CDR2 FVKESK. The CDR3 contains 17 residues. With 1 base clipped from V and 9 bases from J, the junction kept 11 bases outside the gene matches. CDR3 loop: CASSQGQGARIGSPLHF. In DNA form, the CDR3 reads TGTGCCAGCAGCCAAGGGCAGGGGGCCCGCATAGGTTCACCCCTCCACTTT. The whole variable domain, remainder taken from reference TRBV14 and TRBJ1-6, is EAGVTQFPSHSVIEKGQTVTLRCDPISGHDNLYWYRRVMGKEIKFLLHFVKESKQDESGMPNNRFLAERTGGTYSTLKVQPAELEDSGVYFCASSQGQGARIGSPLHFGNGTRLTVT.

The rearrangement links TRBV7-7 to TRBJ2-2; D unclear. This CDR3 spans 16 amino acids. Trimming took off 4 bases at V and 0 bases at J, with 12 bases between the two ends. The germline gives CDR1 SSHAT, CDR2 FNYEAQ (reference sequence). The chain's CDR3 is CASSYVLYPNTGELFF. The CDR3 nucleotides read TGTGCCAGCAGCTATGTTCTATACCCGAACACCGGGGAGCTGTTTTTT.

J is TRBJ2-3 and V is TRBV7-9, with 13 positions matching TRBD2. V trimming: 5 bases; J trimming: 4 bases; junction bases outside the gene matches: 12. Germline V gives CDR1 SEHNR, CDR2 FQNEAQ (reference sequence). The CDR3 runs to 18 residues. This CDR3 is CASSTPTSGGVNSDTQYF. The CDR3 bases are TGTGCCAGCAGCACCCCAACTAGCGGGGGGGTGAATTCAGATACGCAGTATTTT.

The chain is built from TRBV7-3 and TRBJ1-4; the D is unclear. The length of the CDR3 is 16 residues. Between the trimmed V and J ends, which lost 5 bases and 7 bases, there was a span of 20 bases. Germline-derived CDR1 and CDR2 are SGHTA and FQGTGA. CDR3 sequence: CASSQNSIDVGEKLFF. CDR3 in DNA: TGTGCCAGCAGCCAAAATAGCATCGATGTTGGTGAAAAACTGTTTTTT.

V and J are TRBV28 and TRBJ2-7, with TRBD1 identical over 7 bases. The junction had 4 bases not matched to a gene; V was cut back by 6 bases and J by 5 bases. The germline CDR1 and CDR2 sequences are MDHEN and SYDVKM. The CDR3 sequence is 12 residues long. The CDR3, as DNA: TGTGCCAGCAGAAAGGGGGCCCACGAGCAGTACTTC. Encoded protein: CASRKGAHEQYF.

This clone was observed a few times. The chain employs TRBV6-5 and TRBJ1-1; TRBD1 might be the D (5 bases). CDR3 size: 14 residues. CDR1 is MNHEY, CDR2 SVGAGI, per germline. V was shortened by 6 bases and J by 4 bases, with 15 bases between the two germline ends. This chain's CDR3 is CASSPDRSGTEAFF. CDR3 DNA sequence: TGTGCCAGCAGCCCCGACAGATCGGGCACTGAAGCTTTCTTT.

The chain combines TRBV5-5 with TRBJ2-2; 9 nucleotides align to TRBD2. V lost 1 base and J lost 4; bases outside the gene matches: 5. This CDR3 comprises 16 residues. Germline lookup yields CDR1 SGHKS and CDR2 YYEKEE (reference sequence). The CDR3 region is CASSLFTSGSTGELFF. CDR3 in DNA: TGTGCCAGCAGCTTGTTTACTAGCGGGTCCACCGGGGAGCTGTTTTTT. Using reference TRBV5-5 and TRBJ2-2 for the parts outside the CDR3, the full variable domain is DAGVTQSPTHLIKTRGQQVTLRCSPISGHKSVSWYQQVLGQGPQFIFQYYEKEERGRGNFPDRFSARQFPNYSSELNVNALLLGDSALYLCASSLFTSGSTGELFFGEGSRLTVL.

The chain carries TRBV28 and TRBJ1-4; D possibly corresponds to TRBD1 (6 bases). Germline CDR1 and CDR2: MDHEN and SYDVKM. The CDR3 sequence is 12 residues long. The V gene lost 8 bases and the J gene lost 8 bases, with 12 bases spanning the gap. For the CDR3, the DNA is TGTGCCAGCGGGGGCCGGCGGGAAAAACTGTTTTTT. This gives the protein CASGGRREKLFF. The entire variable domain, with the rest obtained from reference TRBV28 and TRBJ1-4, is as follows: DVKVTQSSRYLVKRTGEKVFLECVQDMDHENMFWYRQDPGLGLRLIYFSYDVKMKEKGDIPEGYSVSREKKERFSLILESASTNQTSMYLCASGGRREKLFFGSGTQLSVL.

V is TRBV6-5 and J is TRBJ2-7; TRBD1 is a possible D gene (6 bases). CDR1 and CDR2 from the germline V gene are MNHEY and SVGAGI. V was trimmed by 1 base and J by 4 bases, leaving 11 bases between them. The CDR3 length is 14 residues. CDR3 region: CASSYLGAGYEQYF. The CDR3 DNA follows: TGTGCCAGCAGTTACTTGGGGGCCGGGTACGAGCAGTACTTC.

CDR3 bases: TGTGCCAGCAGCGAGGGGGACAGAGATTCACCCCTCCACTTT. This gives the protein CASSEGDRDSPLHF. The V and J genes are TRBV28 and TRBJ1-6; 7 bases align to TRBD1. The CDR3 runs to 14 residues. CDR1 MDHEN and CDR2 SYDVKM come from the germline V gene. Trimming took 6 bases from V and 8 from J; bases not matched to a gene: 7.

This chain links TRBV7-3 with TRBJ2-3; 9 bases map to TRBD2. J lost 4 bases, V lost 3 bases, and 5 bases had no gene match. The CDR3 length is 15 residues. Per the germline V gene, CDR1 is SGHTA and CDR2 is FQGTGA. The CDR3 loop is CASSFGGGGADTQYF. The CDR3 coding sequence is TGTGCCAGCAGCTTTGGCGGGGGGGGCGCAGATACGCAGTATTTT.

The rearrangement uses TRBV5-4 and TRBJ1-4; 7 bases align to TRBD1. This CDR3 is 15 amino acids long. With 5 bases clipped from V and 3 bases from J, the junction kept 7 bases outside the gene matches. The germline gives CDR1 SGHNT, CDR2 YYREEE (reference sequence). CDR3 sequence (DNA): TGTGCCAGCAGTTCCGACAGGGCGTCTAATGAAAAACTGTTTTTT. This gives the protein CASSSDRASNEKLFF. Variable domain in full (rest from reference TRBV5-4 and TRBJ1-4): ETGVTQSPTHLIKTRGQQVTLRCSSQSGHNTVSWYQQALGQGPQFIFQYYREEENGRGNFPPRFSGLQFPNYSSELNVNALELDDSALYLCASSSDRASNEKLFFGSGTQLSVL.

V is TRBV5-6 and J is TRBJ2-7; 15 bases are a match to TRBD2. Germline-derived CDR1 and CDR2 are SGHDT and YYEEEE. This CDR3 is 15 amino acids long. V gave up 4 bases and J gave up 7 bases; unmatched junction bases: 6. The DNA for the CDR3 is TGTGCCAGCAGCGAAGGGACTAGCGGGGGGAGAGAGCAGTACTTC. Its protein is CASSEGTSGGREQYF.

The V and J genes are TRBV5-1 and TRBJ2-3; tentatively, D is TRBD2 (5 bases). V was clipped by 4 bases and J by 6 bases, with 15 bases between them. In germline, CDR1 is SGHRS, CDR2 YFSETQ. There are 14 residues in the CDR3. CDR3 amino acids: CASSQRGPGDTQYF. Written as DNA, the CDR3 is TGCGCCAGCAGCCAGCGCGGGCCGGGGGATACGCAGTATTTT.

The chain joins TRBV27 to TRBJ2-7; D possibly corresponds to TRBD1 (6 bases). Trimming removed 5 bases from V and 4 bases from J, with 15 bases in between. Germline loops: CDR1 MNHEY, CDR2 SMNVEV (reference sequence). The CDR3 spans 14 residues. CDR3 DNA sequence: TGTGCCAGCAGTCTTCGAGGGGGTCGGTACGAGCAGTACTTC. Translated: CASSLRGGRYEQYF.

The rearrangement joins TRBV28 to TRBJ2-5; 11 nucleotides align to TRBD2. The CDR3 length is 14 residues. Germline V gene lookup returns CDR1 MDHEN and CDR2 SYDVKM. J was trimmed by 5 bases and V by 6 bases; bases with no gene match: 5. CDR3 nucleotides: TGTGCCAGCAGCATAGCGGGGGGGCGGGAGACCCAGTACTTC. This translates into CASSIAGGRETQYF.

The chain employs TRBV6-5 and TRBJ2-7, with 9 bases aligning to TRBD1. V shed 0 bases and J 4 bases; nucleotides not matched to a gene: 7. Germline CDR1 is MNHEY and CDR2 is SVGAGI. The CDR3 consists of 16 residues. In nucleotides, the CDR3 is TGTGCCAGCAGTTACTCGATGTGGGACAGGGAGTACGAGCAGTACTTC. Translated: CASSYSMWDREYEQYF.

The J gene is TRBJ1-2, the V gene TRBV6-6; 7 bases line up with TRBD1. The J segment lost 0 bases and the V segment lost 5 bases, leaving 9 bases of the junction unmatched. The CDR3 length is 16 residues. Germline V CDR1 and CDR2: MNHNY, SVGAGI (reference sequence). The CDR3 DNA reads as TGTGCCAGCAGTAACCGGGACAGTCCAGCTAACTATGGCTACACCTTC. This gives the protein CASSNRDSPANYGYTF.

This clone was observed once. The rearrangement links TRBV5-4 to TRBJ2-2, with TRBD1 matching 7 bases. CDR1 is SGHNT and CDR2 is YYREEE in the germline V gene (reference sequence). V lost 4 bases and J lost 2; bases outside the gene matches: 8. CDR3 length equals 16 residues. CDR3 in amino acids: CASSQAGTANTGELFF. CDR3 nucleotide sequence: TGTGCCAGCAGCCAGGCTGGGACAGCAAACACCGGGGAGCTGTTTTTT.

This clone was seen a handful of times. V and J are TRBV5-1 and TRBJ2-5; D remains unclear. V lost 0 bases to trimming and J lost 5 bases, with 8 bases between them. CDR3 length: 13 amino acids. The V gene's germline CDR1 is SGHRS and CDR2 YFSETQ. CDR3 region: CASSLGLTETQYF. The CDR3 DNA reads TGCGCCAGCAGCTTGGGACTGACGGAGACCCAGTACTTC.

This chain uses TRBV5-1 with TRBJ2-2; possible D gene TRBD1, 5 bases. Trimming took 2 bases from V and 5 from J, leaving 7 bases between them. The CDR3 has 13 residues. From germline, CDR1 is SGHRS and CDR2 YFSETQ. The CDR3 loop reads CASSFQGTGELFF. CDR3 sequence (DNA): TGCGCCAGCAGCTTTCAGGGTACCGGGGAGCTGTTTTTT.